Listed below are T cell receptor beta chains from one sample, sequenced in a study of blood T cell repertoires in COVID-19. Measured with immunoSEQ multiplex PCR; TCRdb has only the in-frame clones, and not every one. The sample lists 90,000 to 110,000 clones, roughly 80% occurring once. Sequencing was performed on peripheral blood. The receptors come from a woman aged 80 or over with acute or convalescent COVID-19. The CDR3 runs from the conserved cysteine through the conserved F or W. A D gene is named only where the DNA matches it firmly. Clone size, where shown, is once, few, many, or a class for clones that have expanded.

V gene	D gene	J gene	clone size	CDR3 protein	CDR3 DNA
TRBV7-8	TRBD1	TRBJ2-7	NA	CASSSRSTGSGEQYF	TGTGCCAGCAGCTCCCGATCGACAGGGAGCGGCGAGCAGTACTTC
TRBV10-3	TRBD1	TRBJ2-2	NA	CAIGRQGTGGELFF	TGTGCCATCGGGCGACAGGGAACGGGCGGGGAGCTGTTTTTT
TRBV7-2	NA	TRBJ2-5	NA	CASSLVGAKQETQYF	TGTGCCAGCAGCTTAGTGGGGGCAAAACAAGAGACCCAGTACTTC
TRBV10-3	NA	TRBJ2-1	NA	CAISEGGDNEQFF	TGTGCCATCAGTGAAGGGGGGGACAATGAGCAGTTCTTC
TRBV12-3/TRBV12-4	TRBD1	TRBJ1-1	NA	CASSLGQGTEAFF	TGTGCCAGCAGTTTAGGACAGGGGACTGAAGCTTTCTTT
TRBV6-6	NA	TRBJ2-1	NA	CASSYEQYNEQFF	TGTGCCAGCAGTTACGAACAGTACAATGAGCAGTTCTTC
TRBV6-4	TRBD1	TRBJ2-3	NA	CASSQTGGRGDTQYF	TGTGCCAGCAGTCAAACAGGGGGCAGAGGAGATACGCAGTATTTT
TRBV6-5	TRBD1	TRBJ1-2	NA	CASSSTGTGNYGYTF	TGTGCCAGCAGTTCTACCGGGACAGGGAACTATGGCTACACCTTC
TRBV2	TRBD2	TRBJ2-7	NA	CASETSGSYEQYF	TGTGCCAGCGAGACTAGCGGGAGCTACGAGCAGTACTTC
TRBV28	NA	TRBJ1-1	NA	CASSNPRAGLNTEAFF	TGTGCCAGCAGTAACCCCCGGGCAGGGTTGAACACTGAAGCTTTCTTT
TRBV2	NA	TRBJ1-5	NA	CASSVTGQPQHF	TGTGCCAGCAGTGTTACAGGGCAGCCCCAGCATTTT
TRBV19	NA	TRBJ2-1	NA	CASSIMAGSYNEQFF	TGTGCCAGTAGTATCATGGCGGGCTCCTACAATGAGCAGTTCTTC
TRBV27	TRBD2	TRBJ2-1	NA	CASSPRTSGGLYNEQFF	TGTGCCAGCAGTCCTCGGACTAGCGGAGGGCTTTACAATGAGCAGTTCTTC
TRBV3-1/TRBV3-2	NA	TRBJ1-2	NA	CASSPRGGENYGYTF	TGTGCCAGCAGCCCGAGGGGGGGGGAGAACTATGGCTACACCTTC
TRBV3-1/TRBV3-2	NA	TRBJ2-1	NA	CASSQDITSSQFF	TGTGCCAGCAGCCAAGATATCACTTCTTCTCAGTTCTTC
TRBV5-6	TRBD1	TRBJ2-2	NA	CASSFRRTGAGELFF	TGTGCCAGCAGCTTTAGGAGGACAGGGGCCGGGGAGCTGTTTTTT
TRBV5-4	NA	TRBJ2-7	NA	CASSLVGGTYEQYF	TGTGCCAGCAGCTTAGTAGGAGGAACCTACGAGCAGTACTTC
TRBV28	NA	TRBJ1-2	NA	CASSSQDGYTF	TGTGCCAGCAGTTCCCAGGATGGCTACACCTTC
TRBV3-1/TRBV3-2	TRBD2	TRBJ2-7	NA	CASSQDGGSIGEQYF	TGTGCCAGCAGCCAAGATGGCGGGAGTATCGGCGAGCAGTACTTC
TRBV11-2	TRBD2	TRBJ2-2	once	CASSLSGLAGNTGELFF	TGTGCCAGCAGCTTATCGGGGCTAGCGGGGAACACCGGGGAGCTGTTTTTT
TRBV11-2	TRBD1	TRBJ1-1	NA	CASSSTGGGYIAEAFF	TGTGCCAGCAGCTCCACAGGGGGCGGGTATATCGCTGAAGCTTTCTTT
TRBV5-1	NA	TRBJ1-1	NA	CASSVTLDTEAFF	TGCGCCAGCAGCGTGACATTGGACACTGAAGCTTTCTTT
TRBV5-1	TRBD1	TRBJ2-1	NA	CASSLGQEAGEQFF	TGCGCCAGCAGCCTGGGACAGGAGGCAGGTGAGCAGTTCTTC
TRBV18	TRBD1	TRBJ2-5	NA	CASSPDGTGETQYF	TGTGCCAGCTCACCTGATGGGACAGGAGAGACCCAGTACTTC
TRBV19	NA	TRBJ2-3	NA	CASKSGDSQYF	TGTGCCAGTAAATCGGGGGACTCGCAGTATTTT
TRBV5-1	NA	TRBJ2-1	once	CASSLLARQFF	TGCGCCAGCAGCTTGCTAGCGCGGCAGTTCTTC
TRBV5-4	TRBD1	TRBJ2-2	NA	CASSLPNRGRNTGELFF	TGTGCCAGCAGCTTACCCAACAGGGGGCGAAACACCGGGGAGCTGTTTTTT
TRBV2	TRBD1	TRBJ2-2	NA	CATAGGAAGELFF	TGTGCCACCGCAGGGGGCGCGGCCGGGGAGCTGTTTTTT
TRBV27	TRBD1	TRBJ1-6	NA	CADTGGCGNSPLHF	TGTGCCGACACAGGGGGCTGTGGGAATTCACCCCTCCACTTT
TRBV5-1	NA	TRBJ2-2	NA	CASGTGVATGELFF	TGCGCCAGCGGGACTGGGGTAGCCACCGGGGAGCTGTTTTTT
TRBV7-2	NA	TRBJ1-1	NA	CATKPGGRNTEAFF	TGTGCCACCAAACCGGGGGGCCGTAACACTGAAGCTTTCTTT
TRBV5-1	NA	TRBJ2-3	NA	CASSLGQLTDTQYF	TGCGCCAGCAGCTTGGGACAGCTCACAGATACGCAGTATTTT
TRBV19	NA	TRBJ1-1	NA	CASSIFGGNTEAFF	TGTGCCAGTAGTATATTTGGCGGGAACACTGAAGCTTTCTTT
TRBV7-6	TRBD1	TRBJ1-4	once	CASSSGTGRGEKLFF	TGTGCCAGCAGCAGCGGGACAGGCCGGGGTGAAAAACTGTTTTTT
TRBV10-1	TRBD2	TRBJ2-1	NA	CASSDRAGVYEQFF	TGCGCCAGCAGTGATCGAGCGGGAGTGTATGAGCAGTTCTTC
TRBV19	TRBD1	TRBJ1-4	NA	CASSNPGTGAEKLFF	TGTGCCAGTAGTAACCCCGGGACAGGGGCTGAAAAACTGTTTTTT
TRBV5-4	NA	TRBJ2-3	NA	CASSLEVGVSTDTQYF	TGTGCCAGCAGCTTGGAGGTAGGGGTCAGCACAGATACGCAGTATTTT
TRBV18	TRBD1	TRBJ1-5	NA	CASSPIGTGYAQPQHF	TGTGCCAGCTCGCCTATCGGGACAGGTTACGCTCAGCCCCAGCATTTT
TRBV19	NA	TRBJ1-2	NA	CASSIDRYSYTF	TGTGCCAGTAGTATAGACAGGTACAGCTACACCTTC
TRBV19	TRBD2	TRBJ2-3	NA	CASSNRAGTSTDTQYF	TGTGCCAGTAGTAATCGAGCGGGGACTAGCACAGATACGCAGTATTTT
TRBV14	NA	TRBJ2-7	NA	CASSQGQISTYEQYF	TGTGCCAGCAGCCAAGGACAGATCTCTACCTACGAGCAGTACTTC
TRBV6-2/TRBV6-3	TRBD1	TRBJ1-3	NA	CASSEGAFGNTIYF	TGTGCCAGCAGCGAGGGGGCATTTGGAAACACCATATATTTT
TRBV3-1/TRBV3-2	NA	TRBJ2-3	NA	CASSPRPYGDTQYF	TGTGCCAGCAGCCCCCGACCTTACGGGGATACGCAGTATTTT
TRBV6-4	NA	TRBJ2-3	NA	CASSDGSGTGTDTQYF	TGTGCCAGCAGTGACGGGAGCGGAACAGGCACAGATACGCAGTATTTT
TRBV12-3/TRBV12-4	TRBD1	TRBJ1-2	NA	CASRVTGEYGYTF	TGTGCCAGCAGGGTGACAGGGGAGTATGGCTACACCTTC
TRBV5-4	NA	TRBJ1-2	NA	CASSLERNYGYTF	TGTGCCAGCAGCTTGGAACGGAACTATGGCTACACCTTC
TRBV3-1/TRBV3-2	NA	TRBJ2-6	NA	CASSLNRGGANVLTF	TGTGCCAGCAGCCTTAACCGCGGTGGGGCCAACGTCCTGACTTTC
TRBV28	NA	TRBJ1-2	NA	CASSRGYDNYGYTF	TGTGCCAGCAGTCGAGGGTATGATAACTATGGCTACACCTTC
TRBV19	NA	TRBJ2-3	NA	CASTHGGKSTDTQYF	TGTGCCAGTACCCACGGAGGGAAGAGTACAGATACGCAGTATTTT
TRBV7-9	NA	TRBJ1-1	NA	CASSLRGIHTEAFF	TGTGCCAGCAGCTTACGGGGTATCCACACTGAAGCTTTCTTT
TRBV15	TRBD2	TRBJ2-2	few	CATRAGGPGTGELFF	TGTGCCACCAGGGCGGGAGGGCCGGGCACCGGGGAGCTGTTTTTT
TRBV7-9	NA	TRBJ2-5	NA	CASSQRFETQYF	TGTGCCAGCAGCCAGCGGTTTGAGACCCAGTACTTC
TRBV10-3	TRBD2	TRBJ2-1	NA	CATSTSRDNEQFF	TGTGCCACCTCGACTAGCAGAGACAATGAGCAGTTCTTC
TRBV5-4	NA	TRBJ2-2	NA	CASRAEPNTGELFF	TGTGCCAGCCGAGCGGAACCGAACACCGGGGAGCTGTTTTTT